Listed below are T cell receptor beta chains from one sample, sequenced in a study of monozygotic twins with inflammatory bowel disease. TCRdb reworked the 5' RACE reads into one entry per CDR3 protein, no DNA. The ten top clones account for 2.4%, within a sample of under 150,000 distinct CDR3 sequences. The sample taken for sequencing was blood. The receptor source for this set is a human donor with ulcerative colitis or Crohn's disease, or a healthy co-twin of an affected twin (not recorded which). Both conserved end residues are part of each CDR3.

v_gene	j_gene	len	CDR3aa
TRBV5-1	TRBJ2-3	15	CASGHDLVATDTQYF
TRBV18	TRBJ1-2	14	CASSPQTPRDGYTF
TRBV7-9	TRBJ1-2	13	CASSLAEYYGYTF
TRBV11-2	TRBJ2-7	15	CASSLEGRSVYEQYF
TRBV20-1	TRBJ2-1	20	CSASTGGLTIKPVSYNEQFF
TRBV7-2	TRBJ1-5	15	CASSSGQGGNRPQHF
TRBV15	TRBJ2-3	13	CATSRDFSGTQYF
TRBV7-9	TRBJ2-7	15	CASSPRQDPPYEQYF
TRBV30	TRBJ2-1	15	CAWSVGGVVANEQFF
TRBV6-5	TRBJ2-1	16	CASSSSVGGGNNEQFF
TRBV5-6	TRBJ2-1	15	CASSPAGGPVSSTFF
TRBV9	TRBJ1-1	13	CASSGTGLTEAFF
TRBV5-1	TRBJ2-7	12	CASRTGGDEQYF
TRBV10-2	TRBJ2-2	17	CASCCHGGGGLTGELFF
TRBV7-2	TRBJ2-5	13	CASSPIGKETQYF
TRBV3-1	TRBJ2-2	13	CASTMAGTGELFF
TRBV4-3	TRBJ1-6	17	CASSQGPRGPGDSPLHF
TRBV9	TRBJ2-5	14	CASSPHLGQETQYF
TRBV20-1	TRBJ2-2	12	CSATANTGELFF
TRBV4-3	TRBJ1-2	15	CASSQEAGQGYGYTF
TRBV6-1	TRBJ2-1	15	CASSPPGDSYNEQFF
TRBV6-5	TRBJ1-4	14	CASSYSLVGEKLFF
TRBV6-1	TRBJ1-2	15	CASSPQGGGYYGYTF
TRBV5-1	TRBJ2-5	12	CASRPDQETQYF
TRBV5-6	TRBJ1-5	16	CASTKERGFGNQPQHF
TRBV5-1	TRBJ1-2	15	CASSFITAIGYGYTF
TRBV5-4	TRBJ2-7	14	CASSLDQSSYEQYF
TRBV6-2/TRBV6-3	TRBJ2-1	14	CASSYPHREVEQFF
TRBV24-1	TRBJ2-5	14	CATSDRGKEETQYF
TRBV2	TRBJ2-1	16	CASSERGLAPYNEQFF
TRBV7-2	TRBJ1-4	12	CASSLEYEKLFF
TRBV7-9	TRBJ2-3	12	CASSQDTDTQYF
TRBV27	TRBJ1-5	14	CASSWRGHNQPQHF
TRBV6-4	TRBJ2-1	15	CASSEEDSTYNEQFF
TRBV13	TRBJ2-7	14	CASSLAWGYGEQYF
TRBV11-2	TRBJ2-5	14	CASSRNSVQETQYF
TRBV20-1	TRBJ1-1	11	CSARGGWEAFF
TRBV25-1	TRBJ1-2	14	CASSATGSYYGYTF
TRBV4-3	TRBJ2-7	16	CASSQELLAGSYEQYF
TRBV10-3	TRBJ2-3	13	CAISEGGTDTQYF
TRBV5-1	TRBJ2-2	14	CASSGTANTGELFF